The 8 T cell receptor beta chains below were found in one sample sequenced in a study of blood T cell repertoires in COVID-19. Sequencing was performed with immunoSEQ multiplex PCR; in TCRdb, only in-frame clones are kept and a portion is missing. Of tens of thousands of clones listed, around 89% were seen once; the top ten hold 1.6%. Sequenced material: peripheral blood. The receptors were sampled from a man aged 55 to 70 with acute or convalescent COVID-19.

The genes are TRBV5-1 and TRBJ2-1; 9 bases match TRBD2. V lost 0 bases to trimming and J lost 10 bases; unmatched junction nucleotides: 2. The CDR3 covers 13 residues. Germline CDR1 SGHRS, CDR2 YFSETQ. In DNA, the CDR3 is TGCGCCAGCAGCTTGGGTCTAGCGGGGGAGCAGTTCTTC. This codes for CASSLGLAGEQFF. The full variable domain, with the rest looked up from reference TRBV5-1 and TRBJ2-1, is KAGVTQTPRYLIKTRGQQVTLSCSPISGHRSVSWYQQTPGQGLQFLFEYFSETQRNKGNFPGRFSGRQFSNSRSEMNVSTLELGDSALYLCASSLGLAGEQFFGPGTRLTVL.

The CDR3: CASSTNRGLTEAFF. CDR3 coding DNA: TGTGCCAGTAGTACAAACAGGGGGCTGACTGAAGCTTTCTTT. The chain uses TRBV19 and TRBJ1-1; 9 bases match TRBD1. CDR1 is LNHDA, CDR2 SQIVND, per germline (reference sequence). The CDR3 covers 14 residues. The trim removed 4 bases at V and 5 bases at J, leaving 5 bases unmatched.

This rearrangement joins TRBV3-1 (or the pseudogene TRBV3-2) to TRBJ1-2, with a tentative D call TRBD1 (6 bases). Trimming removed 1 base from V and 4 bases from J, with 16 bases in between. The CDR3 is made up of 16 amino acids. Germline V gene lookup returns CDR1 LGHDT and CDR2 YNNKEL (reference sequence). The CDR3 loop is CASSQGLNRDPYGYTF. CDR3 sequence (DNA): TGTGCCAGCAGCCAAGGCCTTAACAGGGACCCCTATGGCTACACCTTC.

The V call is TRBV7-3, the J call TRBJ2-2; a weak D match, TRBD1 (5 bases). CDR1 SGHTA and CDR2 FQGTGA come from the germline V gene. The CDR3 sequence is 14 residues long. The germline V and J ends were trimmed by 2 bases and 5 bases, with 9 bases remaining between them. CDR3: CASSLYQGTGELFF. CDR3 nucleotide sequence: TGTGCCAGCAGCTTATATCAGGGAACCGGGGAGCTGTTTTTT.

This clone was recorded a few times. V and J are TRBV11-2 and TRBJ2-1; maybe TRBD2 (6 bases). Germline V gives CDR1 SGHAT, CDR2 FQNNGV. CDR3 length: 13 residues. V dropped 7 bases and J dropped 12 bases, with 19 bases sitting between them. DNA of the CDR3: TGTGCCAGCACCTGGCCCGGGGGTTTAGGGCAGTTCTTC. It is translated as CASTWPGGLGQFF.

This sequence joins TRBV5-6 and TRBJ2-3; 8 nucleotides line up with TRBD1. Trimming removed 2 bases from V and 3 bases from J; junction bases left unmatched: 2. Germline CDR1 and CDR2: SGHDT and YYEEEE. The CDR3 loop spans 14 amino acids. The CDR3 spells CASSFGQGTDTQYF. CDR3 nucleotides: TGTGCCAGCAGCTTCGGACAGGGTACAGATACGCAGTATTTT.

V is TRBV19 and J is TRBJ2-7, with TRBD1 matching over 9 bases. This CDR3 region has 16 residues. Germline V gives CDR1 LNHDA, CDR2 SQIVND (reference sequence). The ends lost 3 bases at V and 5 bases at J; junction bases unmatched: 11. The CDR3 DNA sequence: TGTGCCAGTAGTATCTCTCACCGGGACAGGGTCCACGAGCAGTACTTC. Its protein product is CASSISHRDRVHEQYF. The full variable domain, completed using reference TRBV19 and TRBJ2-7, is DGGITQSPKYLFRKEGQNVTLSCEQNLNHDAMYWYRQDPGQGLRLIYYSQIVNDFQKGDIAEGYSVSREKKESFPLTVTSAQKNPTAFYLCASSISHRDRVHEQYFGPGTRLTVT.

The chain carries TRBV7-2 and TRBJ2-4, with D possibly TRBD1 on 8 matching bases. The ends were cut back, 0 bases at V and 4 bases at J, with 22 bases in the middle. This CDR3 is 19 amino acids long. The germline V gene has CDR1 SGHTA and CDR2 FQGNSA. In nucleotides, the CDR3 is TGTGCCAGCAGCTTAGCTCCCCCTATGAACAGGGGGGGTAAAAACATTCAGTACTTC. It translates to CASSLAPPMNRGGKNIQYF.